This TCR beta chain was observed in a study of cytomegalovirus exposure and HLA in healthy donors. General observations from the study: It emerged from a later analysis that several of the most significant clusters appeared to be linked to common viral pathogens. Most likely, a cluster of highly shared sequence variants arose as a sequencing artifact. A later analysis associated 15,000 to 20,000 TCR beta sequences with HLA alleles at a 0.05 false discovery rate. In an earlier analysis, most TCR beta V segments were productive about 87% or about 30% of the time.

This clone was detected a few times. The target antigen is unknown. One junction end disagrees with the germline gene, perhaps due to a read error. The germline gives CDR1 SGDLS, CDR2 YYNGEE. This CDR3 is 16 amino acids long. The PCR used 60 Vbeta and 13 Jbeta primers. Sequencing was performed with immunoSEQ multiplex PCR; in TCRdb, only in-frame clones are kept and a portion is missing. Of about 130,000 clones listed, 79% are singletons. The rearrangement joins TRBV9 to TRBJ1-2; TRBD1 is a possible D gene (6 bases). The receptor was derived from a middle-aged man in good health and CMV-seropositive. Sample: PBMCs. The CDR3 here is CASSVGATQGNSGYTF. The CDR3 nucleotides read TGTGCCAGCAGCGTAGGAGCAACACAGGGAAACTCTGGCTACACCTTC.